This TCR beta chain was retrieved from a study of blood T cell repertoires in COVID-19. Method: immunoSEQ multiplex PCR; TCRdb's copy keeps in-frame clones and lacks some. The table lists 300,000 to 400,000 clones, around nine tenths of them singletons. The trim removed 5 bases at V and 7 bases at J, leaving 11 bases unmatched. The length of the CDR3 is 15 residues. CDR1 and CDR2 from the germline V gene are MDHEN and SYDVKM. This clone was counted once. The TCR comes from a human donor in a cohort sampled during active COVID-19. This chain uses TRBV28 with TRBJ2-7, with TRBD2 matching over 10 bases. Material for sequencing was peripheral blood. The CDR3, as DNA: TGTGCCAGCAGTATTCCAGCGGGAGGGCCGGGGGAGCAGTACTTC. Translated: CASSIPAGGPGEQYF. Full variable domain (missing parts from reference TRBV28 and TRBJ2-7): DVKVTQSSRYLVKRTGEKVFLECVQDMDHENMFWYRQDPGLGLRLIYFSYDVKMKEKGDIPEGYSVSREKKERFSLILESASTNQTSMYLCASSIPAGGPGEQYFGPGTRLTVT.